The 21 T cell receptor beta chains below were found in one sample sequenced in a study of blood T cell repertoires in COVID-19. Assay used: immunoSEQ multiplex PCR; TCRdb lists only in-frame clones, some missing. The table has 190,000 or so clones, roughly 89% seen once. The specimen was peripheral blood. All receptors come from a man aged 40-55 years with acute or convalescent COVID-19.

V is TRBV18 and J is TRBJ2-7; D is ambiguous. Between the trimmed V and J ends, which lost 0 bases and 6 bases, there was a span of 9 bases. The CDR3 covers 13 residues. In germline, CDR1 is KGHSH, CDR2 LQKENI. CDR3 region: CASSPPTRLEQYF. The CDR3 nucleotides read TGTGCCAGCTCACCACCGACGAGACTCGAGCAGTACTTC.

The V call is TRBV6-5, the J call TRBJ2-1; possible D gene TRBD1, 6 bases. The CDR3 contains 15 residues. The V end was cut by 7 bases, the J end by 6 bases, with 19 bases between. Germline V lookup: CDR1 MNHEY, CDR2 SVGAGI. The CDR3 DNA is TGTGCCAGCACCGGGAACAGGGTGAGGGTCAATGAGCAGTTCTTC. It is translated as CASTGNRVRVNEQFF.

The chain carries TRBV6-1 and TRBJ1-2; D may be TRBD1 (6 bases). The germline V gene has CDR1 MNHNS and CDR2 SASEGT. V was shortened by 3 bases and J by 9 bases, with 11 bases between the two germline ends. The CDR3 is 12 amino acids. The CDR3 sequence: CASSDGTFSYTF. Here the CDR3 DNA reads TGTGCCAGCAGTGATGGGACATTTAGCTACACCTTC.

The chain has TRBV7-2 and TRBJ2-1, with D maybe TRBD2 (6 bases). Germline CDR1 SGHTA, CDR2 FQGNSA. The CDR3 is 13 amino acids. With 3 bases removed from V and 9 bases from J, the gap between germline ends came to 12 bases. The CDR3 DNA follows: TGTGCCAGCAGCTTCGGCTCGCGGGGTGAGCAGTTCTTC. Translating gives CASSFGSRGEQFF. Variable domain in full (rest from reference TRBV7-2 and TRBJ2-1): GAGVSQSPSNKVTEKGKDVELRCDPISGHTALYWYRQSLGQGLEFLIYFQGNSAPDKSGLPSDRFSAERTGGSVSTLTIQRTQQEDSAVYLCASSFGSRGEQFFGPGTRLTVL.

This clone was observed a few times. This sequence joins TRBV9 and TRBJ1-1, with 7 positions matching TRBD1. CDR3 length: 15 residues. Per the germline V gene, CDR1 is SGDLS and CDR2 is YYNGEE. V lost 2 bases to trimming and J lost 4 bases; unmatched junction nucleotides: 8. Here the CDR3 DNA reads TGTGCCAGCAGCGTCAGGGGGAACGGGGGCACTGAAGCTTTCTTT. This translates into CASSVRGNGGTEAFF. Using reference TRBV9 and TRBJ1-1 for the parts outside the CDR3, the full variable domain is DSGVTQTPKHLITATGQRVTLRCSPRSGDLSVYWYQQSLDQGLQFLIQYYNGEERAKGNILERFSAQQFPDLHSELNLSSLELGDSALYFCASSVRGNGGTEAFFGQGTRLTVV.

The CDR3 region has the DNA TGTGCCAGCAGCCCGCGGGGGTCCGGAGAGACCCAGTACTTC. Protein product: CASSPRGSGETQYF. V is TRBV3-1 (or the pseudogene TRBV3-2) and J is TRBJ2-5; TRBD2 matches 7 bases. The CDR3 covers 14 residues. The trim removed 4 bases at V and 4 bases at J, leaving 6 bases unmatched. The germline CDR1 and CDR2 sequences are LGHDT and YNNKEL (reference sequence).

J is TRBJ1-6 and V is TRBV6-5; 9 bases align to TRBD1. Germline CDR1 and CDR2: MNHEY and SVGAGI. This CDR3 has 15 amino acids. Germline trimming cut 7 bases from V and 10 bases from J; bases unmatched to any gene: 11. The CDR3 loop reads CASTLTGTGYSPLHF. In DNA form, the CDR3 reads TGTGCCAGCACCCTAACCGGGACAGGGTACTCACCCCTCCACTTT.

This clone was recorded once. This chain connects TRBV5-5 to TRBJ1-6; D is possibly TRBD1 (5 bases). Germline CDR1 is SGHKS and CDR2 is YYEKEE (reference sequence). With 0 bases removed from V and 2 bases from J, the gap between germline ends came to 9 bases. The CDR3 runs 16 residues. In DNA form, the CDR3 reads TGTGCCAGCAGCTTGGCCAGGGCAACCTATAATTCACCCCTCCACTTT. Its protein product is CASSLARATYNSPLHF.

This chain uses TRBV2 with TRBJ1-1, with 8 bases matching TRBD1. Germline V gives CDR1 SNHLY, CDR2 FYNNEI. The length of the CDR3 is 15 residues. V lost 7 bases to trimming and J lost 0 bases; unmatched junction nucleotides: 7. The CDR3 loop is CASIHRGSVNTEAFF. The CDR3 DNA is TGTGCCAGCATCCACAGGGGGTCAGTGAACACTGAAGCTTTCTTT. The whole variable domain, remainder taken from reference TRBV2 and TRBJ1-1, is EPEVTQTPSHQVTQMGQEVILRCVPISNHLYFYWYRQILGQKVEFLVSFYNNEISEKSEIFDDQFSVERPDGSNFTLKIRSTKLEDSAMYFCASIHRGSVNTEAFFGQGTRLTVV.

Remarks on this clone: The sample contains more than one DNA sequence encoding this CDR3. The CDR3 nucleotides read TGTGCCAGCAGTTTGACAGGGGGCTATGGCTACACCTTC. It translates to CASSLTGGYGYTF. This chain links TRBV28 with TRBJ1-2, with 9 nucleotides matching TRBD1. V gave up 3 bases and J gave up 4 bases; unmatched junction bases: 0. This CDR3 is built from 13 residues. Per germline, CDR1 MDHEN and CDR2 SYDVKM.

V is TRBV5-1 and J is TRBJ2-1, with TRBD1 as a possible D gene (6 bases). Trimming pared 4 bases from V and 7 bases from J, leaving 9 bases between. CDR1 is SGHRS and CDR2 is YFSETQ in the germline V gene. The CDR3 runs to 12 residues. The CDR3 reads CASSRDRNEQFF. Here the CDR3 DNA reads TGCGCCAGCAGCCGAGACAGGAATGAGCAGTTCTTC.

In this sample, this clone turned up a few times. The chain joins TRBV30 to TRBJ1-2, with D possibly being TRBD1 (6 bases). The CDR3 is made up of 11 amino acids. Looked up from germline, CDR1 is GTSNPN and CDR2 is SVGIG (reference sequence). Trimming took off 5 bases at V and 4 bases at J, with 8 bases between the two ends. CDR3 sequence reads: CAWGQFYGYTF. The CDR3 DNA sequence: TGTGCCTGGGGACAGTTCTATGGCTACACCTTC. The full variable domain, completed using reference TRBV30 and TRBJ1-2, is SQTIHQWPATLVQPVGSPLSLECTVEGTSNPNLYWYRQAAGRGLQLLFYSVGIGQISSEVPQNLSASRPQDRQFILSSKKLLLSDSGFYLCAWGQFYGYTFGSGTRLTVV.

The rearrangement uses TRBV30 and TRBJ1-2; TRBD1 matches 7 bases. Germline lookup yields CDR1 GTSNPN and CDR2 SVGIG (reference sequence). With 0 bases clipped from V and 5 bases from J, the junction kept 6 bases outside the gene matches. The CDR3 spans 14 residues. The CDR3 DNA follows: TGTGCCTGGAGTGTACTCTTGGGACAGTATGGCTACACCTTC. Translated, it gives CAWSVLLGQYGYTF.

J is TRBJ2-7 and V is TRBV7-8; 11 positions match TRBD2. Per the germline V gene, CDR1 is SGHVS and CDR2 is FQNEAQ. J lost 5 bases, V lost 11 bases, and 11 bases had no gene match. The CDR3 length is 14 residues. CDR3 loop: CACVLAGGIHEQYF. DNA of the CDR3: TGTGCCTGTGTCTTAGCGGGGGGGATACACGAGCAGTACTTC.

The gene calls are TRBV4-1 and TRBJ1-4; TRBD1 agrees at 7 bases. V dropped 1 base and J dropped 4; count of bases not matched to a gene: 3. The CDR3 is made up of 15 amino acids. The germline gives CDR1 MGHRA, CDR2 YSYEKL. The CDR3 DNA sequence: TGCGCCAGCAGCCAAGGGGACAGATATAATGAAAAACTGTTTTTT. Protein sequence: CASSQGDRYNEKLFF.

J is TRBJ2-1 and V is TRBV7-6; 9 bases align to TRBD2. The J segment lost 2 bases and the V segment lost 5 bases, leaving 10 bases of the junction unmatched. Germline V gene sequence: CDR1 SGHVS, CDR2 FNYEAQ. CDR3 length equals 17 residues. The CDR3: CASSALAAGGPYNEQFF. The CDR3 DNA reads as TGTGCCAGCAGCGCGCTAGCAGCGGGGGGACCCTACAATGAGCAGTTCTTC.

The V gene is TRBV11-3, the J gene TRBJ2-3; no firm D call. This CDR3 has 13 residues. CDR1 is SGHNT and CDR2 is YENEEA in the germline V gene. V gave up 5 bases and J gave up 2 bases, with 8 bases separating them. CDR3 sequence (DNA): TGTGCCAGCAGCCCCTCACTCACAGATACGCAGTATTTT. This sequence encodes CASSPSLTDTQYF.

The rearrangement links TRBV2 to TRBJ1-2; the D gene is possibly TRBD1 (5 bases). The ends were cut back, 2 bases at V and 8 bases at J, with 9 bases in the middle. This CDR3 spans 12 amino acids. CDR1 and CDR2 from the germline V gene are SNHLY and FYNNEI. CDR3 nucleotide sequence: TGTGCCAGCAGTGAAAGGCGGGGGGGCTACACCTTC. It is translated as CASSERRGGYTF.

The chain employs TRBV9 and TRBJ1-2; 8 nucleotides agree with TRBD1. The CDR3 is 16 amino acids. Germline lookup yields CDR1 SGDLS and CDR2 YYNGEE. V lost 0 bases and J lost 6; bases outside the gene matches: 10. This chain's CDR3 is CASSVAGPGQGNGYTF. For the CDR3, the DNA is TGTGCCAGCAGCGTAGCGGGCCCCGGACAGGGAAATGGCTACACCTTC.

In this sample, this clone turned up a few times. DNA for the CDR3: TGTGCCAGCAGTGCCTTGCGGGATGCTAACTATGGCTACACCTTC. This translates into CASSALRDANYGYTF. The V and J genes are TRBV2 and TRBJ1-2; D remains unclear. The V end lost 4 bases, the J end lost 0 bases, and 12 bases lay between the germline ends. The germline CDR1 and CDR2 sequences are SNHLY and FYNNEI. The CDR3 runs 15 residues.

The V gene is TRBV27, the J gene TRBJ1-2; no reliable D call. This CDR3 is built from 14 residues. Trimming cost V 0 bases and J 0 bases, with 5 bases left between them. Germline CDR1 is MNHEY and CDR2 is SMNVEV (reference sequence). CDR3 nucleotides: TGTGCCAGCAGTTTATCGTGGCCTAACTATGGCTACACCTTC. It codes for CASSLSWPNYGYTF.